This T cell receptor (beta chain) was observed in a study of identifying expanded T cells in peripheral blood. Points from the study as a whole: Roughly two-week clone count variance significantly increased as total template count grew. Differentially abundant clones: around 1.1 between replicates, approximately 15 at about 13 days, over 18 at four.

During the collection period, no donor immune events like infections were recorded. Clones were read by immunoSEQ multiplex PCR, and TCRdb kept only the in-frame ones, dropping some. The sample yields under 120,000 clones, around 89% seen once. With respect to this clone: No antigen is known for it.

CDR3 length: 15 residues. V gave up 4 bases and J gave up 0 bases; unmatched junction bases: 2. Germline assignment: CDR1 SNHLY and CDR2 FYNNEI. Sequencing was done on a sample of blood. The receptor's source is a person between 18 and 69 years old in good health. V is TRBV2 and J is TRBJ2-7; 11 bases are a match to TRBD1. The CDR3 sequence is CASSGDRGFSYEQYF. Here the CDR3 DNA reads TGTGCCAGCAGTGGGGACAGGGGGTTCTCCTACGAGCAGTACTTC.